This T cell receptor (beta chain) was captured in a study of blood T cell repertoires in COVID-19. The V end lost 3 bases, the J end lost 4 bases, and 17 bases lay between the germline ends. CDR3 size: 16 residues. CDR1 is KGHSH and CDR2 is LQKENI in the germline V gene. Sequencing used immunoSEQ multiplex PCR; TCRdb keeps in-frame clones, though not all of them. This sample has approximately 330,000 clones; roughly 87% occur once, and the top ten carry roughly a tenth. This receptor was taken from a man aged 25-40 years with COVID-19, enrolled during active disease. The sequenced sample was peripheral blood. The chain employs TRBV18 and TRBJ2-3; tentatively, D is TRBD1 (7 bases). CDR3 DNA sequence: TGTGCCAGCTCACCTCGCCAGGGGGGTTCCGCAGATACGCAGTATTTT. Translating it yields CASSPRQGGSADTQYF.